The present T cell receptor (beta chain) was sequenced within a study of blood T cell repertoires in COVID-19. The CDR3 covers 16 residues. The germline V gene encodes CDR1 SGHVS and CDR2 FQNEAQ. The V gene end was trimmed by 4 bases and the J gene end by 4 bases; junction bases not matched to a gene: 6. Per the study methods: Reference gene primer amplification in the assay estimated nucleated cell counts. TCRdb keeps only in-frame clones here, not all; method: immunoSEQ multiplex PCR. That table supplies the V and J calls and clone size; D and trimming were determined from the DNA. Among approximately 320,000 clones listed, roughly 86% were seen once.

Sequenced: PBMCs or T cells enriched from blood (not recorded which). The sequence was obtained from a woman aged 18-35 years who had recovered from COVID-19. This chain links TRBV7-8 with TRBJ2-5, with 13 positions matching TRBD2. This CDR3 is CASSSPGTSGVETQYF. The CDR3 coding sequence is TGTGCCAGCAGCTCCCCGGGGACTAGCGGGGTAGAGACCCAGTACTTC.